The 13 T cell receptor beta chains in this list originate from one sample, sequenced in a study of shared clonotypes between healthy human individuals. The naive CD8 population came from CD45RO-negative cells selected for CCR7, without terminally differentiated effector memory CD45RA+ cells. Data came from immunoSEQ multiplex PCR; TCRdb stores just in-frame clones and leaves some out. The data hold about 590,000 clones, with roughly 96% observed a single time. The sequencing sample was made of naive CD8+ T cells sorted from blood. The receptor source for this set is a woman in her twenties or thirties in good health.

CDR3: CASSLALAGGRSYEQYF. CDR3 DNA: TGTGCCAGCAGCTTAGCGCTAGCGGGAGGTCGCTCCTACGAGCAGTACTTC. The chain links TRBV7-9 to TRBJ2-7; 11 nucleotides agree with TRBD2. There are 17 residues in the CDR3. The V segment lost 0 bases and the J segment 0 bases; nucleotides outside the gene matches: 4. The V gene's germline CDR1 is SEHNR and CDR2 FQNEAQ (reference sequence).

Here the CDR3 DNA reads TGTGCCAGTAGTATAGATACAGGGACAACCTACGAGCAGTACTTC. This translates into CASSIDTGTTYEQYF. The chain joins TRBV19 to TRBJ2-7; a weak D match, TRBD1 (6 bases). The CDR3 contains 15 residues. Trimming shortened V by 0 bases and J by 2 bases, and 11 bases separated the two germline ends. Germline V gives CDR1 LNHDA, CDR2 SQIVND (reference sequence).

This clone has just a few counts. The chain recombines TRBV5-6 with TRBJ1-1; D call uncertain. Per the germline V gene, CDR1 is SGHDT and CDR2 is YYEEEE. V was shortened by 4 bases and J by 4 bases, with 11 bases between the two germline ends. This CDR3 comprises 13 residues. The DNA for the CDR3 is TGTGCCAGCAGCCAAGCAAGGGCCACTGAAGCTTTCTTT. Encoded protein: CASSQARATEAFF. Drawing the rest from reference TRBV5-6 and TRBJ1-1, the complete variable domain is DAGVTQSPTHLIKTRGQQVTLRCSPKSGHDTVSWYQQALGQGPQFIFQYYEEEERQRGNFPDRFSGHQFPNYSSELNVNALLLGDSALYLCASSQARATEAFFGQGTRLTVV.

The genes are TRBV5-1 and TRBJ1-4, with a tentative D call TRBD1 (5 bases). Germline CDR1 reads SGHRS; CDR2 reads YFSETQ. The CDR3 is 15 amino acids. Trimming removed 0 bases from V and 3 bases from J, with 9 bases in between. DNA of the CDR3: TGCGCCAGCAGCTTGGCCGGGGCACCTAATGAAAAACTGTTTTTT. Its protein product is CASSLAGAPNEKLFF.

The chain carries TRBV27 and TRBJ2-1; 8 bases fit TRBD1. The CDR3 runs to 15 residues. After removal of 2 bases from V and 3 bases from J, the junction contained 3 bases not matched to a gene. Germline CDR1 is MNHEY and CDR2 is SMNVEV (reference sequence). In DNA, the CDR3 is TGTGCCAGCAGTTTAATGGGGACAGGCTACAATGAGCAGTTCTTC. The encoded protein is CASSLMGTGYNEQFF.

The genes are TRBV27 and TRBJ2-7, with D perhaps matching TRBD2 (5 bases). This CDR3 is built from 14 residues. V shed 5 bases and J shed 3 bases, with 14 bases lying between them. Germline CDR1 reads MNHEY; CDR2 reads SMNVEV (reference sequence). The CDR3 spells CASSPRTEGYEQYF. CDR3 DNA sequence: TGTGCCAGCAGTCCCAGGACTGAAGGCTACGAGCAGTACTTC.

The chain uses TRBV2 and TRBJ2-7; perhaps TRBD1 as D (6 bases). This CDR3 is built from 15 residues. Trimming took 6 bases from V and 7 from J, leaving 22 bases between them. CDR1 SNHLY and CDR2 FYNNEI come from the germline V gene. For the CDR3, the DNA is TGTGCCAGCAGGGAGGACAGTTCTGTTTCGGGTGAGCAGTACTTC. It yields the protein CASREDSSVSGEQYF.

The rearrangement joins TRBV7-9 to TRBJ2-1; 9 nucleotides agree with TRBD2. V was pared by 4 bases and J by 9 bases, with 13 bases of the junction left unmatched. This CDR3 comprises 16 residues. Germline CDR1 and CDR2: SEHNR and FQNEAQ (reference sequence). In DNA, the CDR3 is TGTGCCAGCAGCTCGCTGGGGGGACTAGCTGATTGTGAGCAGTTCTTC. This gives the protein CASSSLGGLADCEQFF.

The sample holds one count of this clone. This sequence joins TRBV4-1 and TRBJ2-5, with unresolved D. The J call is uncertain, as TRBJ2-7 better fits the DNA end. This CDR3 is built from 15 residues. CDR1 is MGHRA and CDR2 is YSYEKL in the germline V gene. The CDR3 reads CASSQGNSPAYEQYF. CDR3 nucleotide sequence: TGCGCCAGCAGCCAAGGTAATAGCCCAGCCTACGAGCAGTACTTC.

The gene calls are TRBV4-1 and TRBJ2-1; the match to TRBD2 covers 15 bases. The trim removed 1 base at V and 4 bases at J, leaving 11 bases unmatched. Germline loops: CDR1 MGHRA, CDR2 YSYEKL. The CDR3 extends over 20 amino acids. CDR3 coding DNA: TGCGCCAGCAGCCAAGGCGGACTAGCGGGAGGGCCTGCAGGGTACAATGAGCAGTTCTTC. Encoded protein: CASSQGGLAGGPAGYNEQFF.

The V call is TRBV9, the J call TRBJ2-1; 7 bases line up with TRBD2. With V trimmed by 6 bases and J by 8 bases, 14 bases remained unmatched. This CDR3 is built from 15 residues. Germline V gene data show CDR1 as SGDLS and CDR2 as YYNGEE. The chain's CDR3 is CASTQAGTLLDEQFF. For the CDR3, the DNA is TGTGCCAGCACCCAAGCGGGAACGCTCCTCGATGAGCAGTTCTTC. The full variable domain, its missing parts supplied by reference TRBV9 and TRBJ2-1, is DSGVTQTPKHLITATGQRVTLRCSPRSGDLSVYWYQQSLDQGLQFLIQYYNGEERAKGNILERFSAQQFPDLHSELNLSSLELGDSALYFCASTQAGTLLDEQFFGPGTRLTVL.

J is TRBJ1-1 and V is TRBV28; D is uncertain. Trimming cost V 3 bases and J 4 bases, with 12 bases left between them. The CDR3 is made up of 14 amino acids. Germline lookup yields CDR1 MDHEN and CDR2 SYDVKM. The CDR3: CASSLETTPTEAFF. The CDR3 region has the DNA TGTGCCAGCAGTTTGGAAACCACACCCACTGAAGCTTTCTTT.

The rearrangement uses TRBV7-3 and TRBJ2-3; 11 bases are shared with TRBD2. Trimming at V came to 5 bases and at J to 6 bases, leaving 10 bases not matched to a gene. Germline values: CDR1 SGHTA, CDR2 FQGTGA. The CDR3 runs 16 residues. The CDR3 spells CASSATSGTIFDTQYF. The CDR3 bases are TGTGCCAGCAGCGCGACTAGCGGGACGATTTTTGATACGCAGTATTTT.